A selection of T cell receptor beta chains follows, all from one sample in a study of T cell repertoires in cytomegalovirus infection. TCRdb re-called the reads with MiXCR, one entry per CDR3 protein. The table lists about 490,000 distinct CDR3 sequences, 15% to 20% of them singletons. The sample consisted of CD8+ T cells from PBMCs. The receptors derive from a human donor in good health (CMV status not recorded). Some clones in this sample may be carry-over from other donors' samples. Each CDR3 is given with its conserved first and last residue. Each record gives: clone size, D gene, V gene, J gene, CDR3 DNA, CDR3 protein. D genes are given only for firm matches. Only part of the rows carry a size: once, few, many, or a class if the clone is expanded.

NA,TRBD2,TRBV5-5,TRBJ2-7,TGTGCCAAGCGCGGGAGGGGGCCCTACGAGCAGTACTTC,CAKRGRGPYEQYF
few,NA,TRBV7-8,TRBJ1-6,TGTGCCAGCAGTCCCCTTTCAGGGTCACCCCTCCACTTT,CASSPLSGSPLHF
NA,NA,TRBV14,TRBJ2-3,TGTGCCAGCAGCCAAGATACCACGGACAGCACAGATACGCAGTATTTT,CASSQDTTDSTDTQYF
many,NA,TRBV24-1,TRBJ1-1,TGTGCCACCCCCCTGGGATTGAACACTGAAGCTTTCTTT,CATPLGLNTEAFF
many,NA,TRBV7-2,TRBJ2-7,TGTGCCAGCAGCCTGGACAGCCGCTCCTACGAGCAGTACTTC,CASSLDSRSYEQYF
NA,NA,TRBV29-1,TRBJ1-2,TGCAGCGTTGGTCCCCTATCCGACAGTGACTATGGCTACACCTTC,CSVGPLSDSDYGYTF
NA,NA,TRBV11-3,TRBJ1-1,TGTGCCAGCAGCCGGGGGACGCCTGGTGAAGCTTTCTTT,CASSRGTPGEAFF
few,TRBD1,TRBV9,TRBJ1-4,TGTGCCAGCAGCCCCCAGGGGGGAGAGGAAAAACTGTTTTTT,CASSPQGGEEKLFF
many,NA,TRBV28,TRBJ1-2,TGTGCCAGCAGTTTTAATTTGGCAAGTGGCTACACCTTC,CASSFNLASGYTF
many,TRBD2,TRBV19,TRBJ2-1,TGTGCCAGTAGTACCCCCGGGACTAGCGGTTACAATGAGCAGTTCTTC,CASSTPGTSGYNEQFF
few,TRBD2,TRBV9,TRBJ2-3,TGTGCCAGCAGCGCCCGGAGGGTAGCGGGGGGGCAAGGCACAGATACGCAGTATTTT,CASSARRVAGGQGTDTQYF
NA,NA,TRBV12-3/TRBV12-4,TRBJ1-5,TGTGCCAGCACCTTGGCTGGTCAGCCCCAGCATTTT,CASTLAGQPQHF
once,NA,TRBV5-1,TRBJ1-1,TGCGCCAGCAGCCAAGGAGGGGGGGTCCTGAAAGCTTTCTTT,CASSQGGGVLKAFF
many,NA,TRBV6-5,TRBJ1-5,TGTGCCAGCAGCCGTTCAGGGGACAATCAGCCCCAGCATTTT,CASSRSGDNQPQHF
few,NA,TRBV7-9,TRBJ2-5,TGTGCCAGCAGCGCGGACTGGGGTTCGGAGACCCAGTACTTC,CASSADWGSETQYF
many,TRBD1,TRBV19,TRBJ2-3,TGTGCCAGTAGTACCCGGGACAGGAGCACAGATACGCAGTATTTT,CASSTRDRSTDTQYF
many,NA,TRBV4-2,TRBJ2-3,TGTGCCAGCAGCCAGCTAGCAGATACGCAGTATTTT,CASSQLADTQYF
many,NA,TRBV6-5,TRBJ2-3,TGTGCCAGCAGTTACACTCGGGGCCGGGCCCACCCAAAGTATTTT,CASSYTRGRAHPKYF
few,TRBD2,TRBV7-9,TRBJ2-3,TGTGCCAGCAGCTTAAGGCTAGCGGGAGGTACAGATACGCAGTATTTT,CASSLRLAGGTDTQYF
once,TRBD1,TRBV15,TRBJ2-4,TGTGCCACCAGCGGCCGGGACAGGGGGCTAGCCAAAAACATTCAGTACTTC,CATSGRDRGLAKNIQYF
few,TRBD1,TRBV9,TRBJ1-4,TGTGCCAGCAGCGTAGCTGGAACAGGGGGTGCTGGAAAACTGTTTTTT,CASSVAGTGGAGKLFF
many,NA,TRBV5-6,TRBJ1-4,TGTGCCAGCAGCTTGGACAGTAATGAAAAACTGTTTTTT,CASSLDSNEKLFF
many,NA,TRBV11-2,TRBJ1-1,TGTGCCAGCAGCTTGGAGTGGAGGGGCTTGGAGGAACTCACTGAAGCTTTCTTT,CASSLEWRGLEELTEAFF
few,NA,TRBV7-4,TRBJ1-1,TGTGCCAGCAGCATAGACACAGGCCCTGAAGCTTTCTTT,CASSIDTGPEAFF
many,NA,TRBV11-2,TRBJ1-2,TGTGCCAGCAGCTTAGTTCCGCCGGCCTATGGCTACACCTTC,CASSLVPPAYGYTF
NA,NA,TRBV29-1,TRBJ2-2,TGCAGCGTTGAAGGCAACACCGGGGAGCTGTTTTTT,CSVEGNTGELFF
many,NA,TRBV7-9,TRBJ2-3,TGTGCCAGCAGCTTAGAATGGACAGATACGCAGTATTTT,CASSLEWTDTQYF
many,TRBD2,TRBV11-2,TRBJ2-5,TGTGCCAGCAGCTGGGGACTAGCGGGAGATGGTGAGACCCAGTACTTC,CASSWGLAGDGETQYF
NA,NA,TRBV7-9,TRBJ1-2,TGTGCCTCCCGTTCAACAGGGCAGAGCTACACCTTC,CASRSTGQSYTF
few,TRBD2,TRBV23-1,TRBJ2-3,TGCGCCAGCAGTCTCGAGTGGGAGGGCAGGGCCAGCACAGATACGCAGTATTTT,CASSLEWEGRASTDTQYF
many,TRBD2,TRBV12-3/TRBV12-4,TRBJ2-7,TGTGCCAGCAGTCCGGGACTAGCGGCGGGGGCCGACGAGCAGTACTTC,CASSPGLAAGADEQYF